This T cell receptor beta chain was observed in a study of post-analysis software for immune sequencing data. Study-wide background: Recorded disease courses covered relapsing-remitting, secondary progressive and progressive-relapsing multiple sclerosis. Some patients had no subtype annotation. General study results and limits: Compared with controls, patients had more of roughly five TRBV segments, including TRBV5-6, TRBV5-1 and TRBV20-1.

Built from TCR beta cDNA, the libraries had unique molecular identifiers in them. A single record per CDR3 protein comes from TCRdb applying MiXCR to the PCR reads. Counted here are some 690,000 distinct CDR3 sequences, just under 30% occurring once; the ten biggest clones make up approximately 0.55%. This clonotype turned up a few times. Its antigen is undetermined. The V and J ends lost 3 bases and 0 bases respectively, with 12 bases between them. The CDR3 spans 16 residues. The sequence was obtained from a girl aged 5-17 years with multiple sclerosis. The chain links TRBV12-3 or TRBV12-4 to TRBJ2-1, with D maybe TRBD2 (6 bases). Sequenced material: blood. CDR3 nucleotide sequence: TGTGCCAGCAGTTTTGGGGGGACCCCCTCCTACAATGAGCAGTTCTTC. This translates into CASSFGGTPSYNEQFF.